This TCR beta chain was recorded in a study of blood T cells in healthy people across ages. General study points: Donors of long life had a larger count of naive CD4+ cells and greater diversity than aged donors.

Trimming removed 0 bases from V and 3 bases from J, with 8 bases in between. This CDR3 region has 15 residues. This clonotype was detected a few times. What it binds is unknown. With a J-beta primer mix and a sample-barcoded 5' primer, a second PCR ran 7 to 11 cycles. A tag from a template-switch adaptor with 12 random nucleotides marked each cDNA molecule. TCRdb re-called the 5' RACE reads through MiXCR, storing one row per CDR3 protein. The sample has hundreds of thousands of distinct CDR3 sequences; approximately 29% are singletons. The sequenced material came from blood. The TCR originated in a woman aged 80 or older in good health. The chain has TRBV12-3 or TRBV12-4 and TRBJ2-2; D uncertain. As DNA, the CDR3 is TGTGCCAGCAGTTTAGCCCTTACTTACACCGGGGAGCTGTTTTTT. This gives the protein CASSLALTYTGELFF.